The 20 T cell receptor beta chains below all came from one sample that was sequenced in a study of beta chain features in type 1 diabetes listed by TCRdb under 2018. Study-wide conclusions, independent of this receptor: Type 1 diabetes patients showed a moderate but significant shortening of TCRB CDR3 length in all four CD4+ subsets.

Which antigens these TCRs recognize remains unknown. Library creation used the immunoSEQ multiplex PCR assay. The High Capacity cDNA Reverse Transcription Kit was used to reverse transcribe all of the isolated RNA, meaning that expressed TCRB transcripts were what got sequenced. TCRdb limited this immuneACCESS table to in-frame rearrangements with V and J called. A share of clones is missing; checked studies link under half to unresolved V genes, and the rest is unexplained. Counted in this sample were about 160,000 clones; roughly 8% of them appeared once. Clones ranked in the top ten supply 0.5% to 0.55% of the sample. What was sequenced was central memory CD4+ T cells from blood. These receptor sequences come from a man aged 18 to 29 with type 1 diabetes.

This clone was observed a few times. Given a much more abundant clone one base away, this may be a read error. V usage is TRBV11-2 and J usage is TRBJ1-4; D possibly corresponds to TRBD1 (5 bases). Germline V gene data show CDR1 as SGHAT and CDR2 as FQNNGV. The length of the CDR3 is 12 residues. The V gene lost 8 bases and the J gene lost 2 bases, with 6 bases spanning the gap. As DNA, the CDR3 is TGTGCCAGCGGGGGGACTAATGAAAAACTGTTTTTT. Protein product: CASGGTNEKLFF.

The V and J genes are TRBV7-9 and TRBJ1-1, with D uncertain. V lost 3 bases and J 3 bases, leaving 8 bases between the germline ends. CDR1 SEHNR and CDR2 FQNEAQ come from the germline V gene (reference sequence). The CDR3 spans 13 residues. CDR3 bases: TGTGCCAGCAGCTTTAGTGCGTACACTGAAGCTTTCTTT. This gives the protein CASSFSAYTEAFF.

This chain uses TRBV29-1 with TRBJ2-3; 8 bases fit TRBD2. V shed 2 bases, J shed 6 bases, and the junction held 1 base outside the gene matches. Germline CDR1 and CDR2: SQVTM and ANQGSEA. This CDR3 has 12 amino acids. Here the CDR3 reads CSVESGGDTQYF. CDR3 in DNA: TGCAGCGTTGAATCGGGGGGGGATACGCAGTATTTT.

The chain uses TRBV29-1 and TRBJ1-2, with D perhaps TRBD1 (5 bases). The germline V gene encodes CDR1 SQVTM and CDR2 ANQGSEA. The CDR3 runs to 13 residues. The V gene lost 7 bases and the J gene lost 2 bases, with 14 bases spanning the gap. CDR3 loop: CSAGQGGNYGYTF. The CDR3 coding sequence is TGCAGCGCGGGGCAGGGAGGGAACTATGGCTACACCTTC.

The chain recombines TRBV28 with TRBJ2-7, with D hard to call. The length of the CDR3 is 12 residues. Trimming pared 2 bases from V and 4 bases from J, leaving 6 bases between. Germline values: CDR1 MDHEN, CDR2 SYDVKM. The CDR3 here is CASSLQAYEQYF. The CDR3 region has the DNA TGTGCCAGCAGTTTACAGGCTTACGAGCAGTACTTC. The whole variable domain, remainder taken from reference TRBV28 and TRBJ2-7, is DVKVTQSSRYLVKRTGEKVFLECVQDMDHENMFWYRQDPGLGLRLIYFSYDVKMKEKGDIPEGYSVSREKKERFSLILESASTNQTSMYLCASSLQAYEQYFGPGTRLTVT.

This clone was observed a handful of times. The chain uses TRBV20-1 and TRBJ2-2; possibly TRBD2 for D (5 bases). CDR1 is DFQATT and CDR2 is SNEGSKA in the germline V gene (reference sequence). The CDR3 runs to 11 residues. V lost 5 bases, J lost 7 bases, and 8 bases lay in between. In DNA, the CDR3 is TGCAGTGCTTTCGGGAACGGGGAGCTGTTTTTT. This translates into CSAFGNGELFF.

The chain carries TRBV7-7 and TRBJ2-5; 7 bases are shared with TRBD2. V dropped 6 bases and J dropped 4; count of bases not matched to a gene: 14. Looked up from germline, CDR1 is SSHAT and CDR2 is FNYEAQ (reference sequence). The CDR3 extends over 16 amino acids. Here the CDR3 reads CASSSTGGAGLETQYF. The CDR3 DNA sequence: TGTGCCAGCAGTTCGACCGGTGGAGCGGGACTAGAGACCCAGTACTTC.

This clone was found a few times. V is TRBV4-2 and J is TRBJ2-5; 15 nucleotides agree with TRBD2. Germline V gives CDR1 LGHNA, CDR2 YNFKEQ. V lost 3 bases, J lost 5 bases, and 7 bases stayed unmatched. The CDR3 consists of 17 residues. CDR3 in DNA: TGTGCCAGCAGCCACCGCCAAGGACTAGCGGGAGGGGAGACCCAGTACTTC. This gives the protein CASSHRQGLAGGETQYF.

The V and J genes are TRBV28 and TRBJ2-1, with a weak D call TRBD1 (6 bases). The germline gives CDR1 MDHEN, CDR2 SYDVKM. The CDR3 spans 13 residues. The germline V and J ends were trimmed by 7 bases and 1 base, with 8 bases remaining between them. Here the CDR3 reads CASNRVSYNEQFF. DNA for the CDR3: TGTGCCAGCAACAGGGTTTCCTACAATGAGCAGTTCTTC.

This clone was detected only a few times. CDR3 DNA sequence: TGTGCCAGCAGCACAGGCAATCCAGTTAGTGGGGAGACCCAGTACTTC. It codes for CASSTGNPVSGETQYF. The chain links TRBV28 to TRBJ2-5, with D possibly being TRBD1 (5 bases). Trimming pared 6 bases from V and 5 bases from J, leaving 22 bases between. From germline, CDR1 is MDHEN and CDR2 SYDVKM. The CDR3 spans 16 residues. Complete variable domain (other parts from reference TRBV28 and TRBJ2-5): DVKVTQSSRYLVKRTGEKVFLECVQDMDHENMFWYRQDPGLGLRLIYFSYDVKMKEKGDIPEGYSVSREKKERFSLILESASTNQTSMYLCASSTGNPVSGETQYFGPGTRLLVL.

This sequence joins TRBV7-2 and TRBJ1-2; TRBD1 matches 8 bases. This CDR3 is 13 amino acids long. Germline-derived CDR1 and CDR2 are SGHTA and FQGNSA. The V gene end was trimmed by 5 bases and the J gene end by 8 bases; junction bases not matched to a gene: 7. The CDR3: CASSLDRATGYTF. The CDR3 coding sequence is TGTGCCAGCAGCCTGGACAGGGCTACGGGCTACACCTTC.

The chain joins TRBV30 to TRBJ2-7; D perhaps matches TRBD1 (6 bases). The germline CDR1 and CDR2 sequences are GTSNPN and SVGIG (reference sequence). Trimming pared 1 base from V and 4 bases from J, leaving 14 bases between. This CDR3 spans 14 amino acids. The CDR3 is CAWSETGAWYEQYF. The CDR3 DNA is TGTGCCTGGAGTGAGACAGGCGCTTGGTACGAGCAGTACTTC.

CDR3: CSARGNHAEYF. The CDR3 DNA follows: TGCAGTGCTAGAGGAAACCACGCGGAGTATTTT. V gene TRBV20-1 combines with J gene TRBJ2-3; D remains ambiguous. Germline V gene data show CDR1 as DFQATT and CDR2 as SNEGSKA (reference sequence). The CDR3 sequence is 11 residues long. Trimming stripped 1 base from V and 13 bases from J, with 12 bases between.

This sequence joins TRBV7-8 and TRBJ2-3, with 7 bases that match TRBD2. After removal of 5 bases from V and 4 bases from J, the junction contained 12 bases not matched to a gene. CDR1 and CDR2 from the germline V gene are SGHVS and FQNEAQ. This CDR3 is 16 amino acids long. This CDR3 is CASSTPLGGSADTQYF. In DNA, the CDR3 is TGTGCCAGCAGCACCCCCCTAGGCGGGAGCGCAGATACGCAGTATTTT.

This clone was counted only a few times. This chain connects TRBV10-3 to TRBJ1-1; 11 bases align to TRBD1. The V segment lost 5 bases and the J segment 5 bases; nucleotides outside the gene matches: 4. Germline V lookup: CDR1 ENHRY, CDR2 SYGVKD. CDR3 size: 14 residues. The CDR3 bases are TGTGCCATCAGTTTCGGACAGGGGGCAACTGAAGCTTTCTTT. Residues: CAISFGQGATEAFF.

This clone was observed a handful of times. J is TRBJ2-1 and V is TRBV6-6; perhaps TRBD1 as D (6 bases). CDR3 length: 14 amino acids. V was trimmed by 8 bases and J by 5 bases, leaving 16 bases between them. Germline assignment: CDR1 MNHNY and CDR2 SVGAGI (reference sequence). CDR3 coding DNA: TGTGCCAGCCAAACCACAGGGTATCACAATGAGCAGTTCTTC. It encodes CASQTTGYHNEQFF.

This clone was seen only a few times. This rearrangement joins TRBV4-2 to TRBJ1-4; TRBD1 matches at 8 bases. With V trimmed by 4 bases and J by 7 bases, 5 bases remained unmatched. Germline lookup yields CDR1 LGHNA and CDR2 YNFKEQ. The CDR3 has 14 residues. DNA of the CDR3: TGTGCCAGCAGCCCGGCGACAGGGGCTGAAAAACTGTTTTTT. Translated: CASSPATGAEKLFF.

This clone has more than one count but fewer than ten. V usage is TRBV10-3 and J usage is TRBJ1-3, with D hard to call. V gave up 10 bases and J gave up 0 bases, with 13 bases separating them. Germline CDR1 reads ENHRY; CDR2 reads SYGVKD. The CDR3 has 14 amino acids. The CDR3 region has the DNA TGTGCCAGCAGCCCAGACTACTCTGGAAACACCATATATTTT. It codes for CASSPDYSGNTIYF.

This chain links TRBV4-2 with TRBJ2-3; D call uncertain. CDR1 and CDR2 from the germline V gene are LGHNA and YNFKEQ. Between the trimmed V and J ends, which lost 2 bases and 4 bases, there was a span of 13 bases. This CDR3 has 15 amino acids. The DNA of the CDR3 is TGTGCCAGCAGCCAAATTGGGCTGAACTCAGATACGCAGTATTTT. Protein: CASSQIGLNSDTQYF.

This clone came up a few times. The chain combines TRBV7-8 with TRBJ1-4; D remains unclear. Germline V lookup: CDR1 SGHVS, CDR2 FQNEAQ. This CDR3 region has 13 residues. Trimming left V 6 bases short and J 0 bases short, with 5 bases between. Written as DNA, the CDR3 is TGTGCCAGCAGGGAGGCAACTAATGAAAAACTGTTTTTT. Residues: CASREATNEKLFF.